This T cell receptor beta chain derives from a study of shared T cell receptors in the human thymus. Assay used: immunoSEQ multiplex PCR; TCRdb lists only in-frame clones, some missing. Among tens of thousands of clones listed, around 96% were seen once. Germline loops: CDR1 SGDLS, CDR2 YYNGEE. The CDR3 is made up of 17 amino acids. V lost 0 bases to trimming and J lost 4 bases; unmatched junction nucleotides: 9. The specimen was thymocytes. This chain connects TRBV9 to TRBJ2-3, with TRBD2 matching 9 bases. This clonotype was sampled from a human donor. CDR3 nucleotides: TGTGCCAGCAGCGTAGTCGGTAGCGGGGGTGTTGCAGATACGCAGTATTTT. Its translation is CASSVVGSGGVADTQYF.